This T cell receptor beta chain was found in a study of blood T cell repertoires in COVID-19. As for the study in general: The origin of the acute and convalescent COVID-19 samples was the United States, Italy and Spain.

Per the study methods: Amplification of reference gene primers provided the estimated nucleated cell counts. Here immunoSEQ multiplex PCR was the method, and the copy in TCRdb shows in-frame clones only, minus some. V and J calls and clone size are those listed in that table; D and trimming were worked out from the DNA. The repertoire holds 150,000 to 200,000 clones, with around 85% as singletons. V was cut by 4 bases and J by 1 base, with 13 bases left in between. In germline, CDR1 is LGHNA, CDR2 YSLEER. This CDR3 spans 15 amino acids. This clonotype was obtained from a man aged 50 to 59 with active or convalescent COVID-19. The sequenced sample was peripheral blood. The rearrangement links TRBV4-3 to TRBJ1-1; TRBD1 is a possible D gene (6 bases). CDR3 amino acids: CASSRGGLANTEAFF. The CDR3 DNA reads TGCGCCAGCAGCCGGGGGGGCTTGGCGAACACTGAAGCTTTCTTT.